The sequence of this TCR beta chain was determined in a study of OX40 agonist ivuxolimab in advanced cancers. Study context: An agonistic anti-OX40 (CD134) antibody, ivuxolimab, was used to treat the patients.

Whole-study findings and limits: Which antigen the expanded peripheral T cells recognized is unknown. Certain nonresponders additionally had low normalized T-cell clonal expansion.

Method: immunoSEQ multiplex PCR; TCRdb's copy keeps in-frame clones and lacks some. The table includes approximately 87,000 clones, 92% detected once. Patients with a history of autoimmune disease or on systemic immunosuppression were excluded. V dropped 4 bases and J dropped 7 bases, with 13 bases sitting between them. This CDR3 spans 14 amino acids. Germline loops: CDR1 LNHDA, CDR2 SQIVND (reference sequence). Regarding this clone: Its antigen is not identified.

Source: CD4+ or CD8+ T cells sorted from blood, taken in a trial of the OX40 agonist ivuxolimab. The V gene is TRBV19, the J gene TRBJ1-4, with D tentatively TRBD1 (5 bases). The origin of this receptor is an adult with an advanced solid tumor such as melanoma, head and neck, liver or kidney cancer. This chain's CDR3 is CASSTPGRGEKLFF. As DNA, the CDR3 is TGTGCCAGTAGTACGCCGGGACGAGGTGAAAAACTGTTTTTT.